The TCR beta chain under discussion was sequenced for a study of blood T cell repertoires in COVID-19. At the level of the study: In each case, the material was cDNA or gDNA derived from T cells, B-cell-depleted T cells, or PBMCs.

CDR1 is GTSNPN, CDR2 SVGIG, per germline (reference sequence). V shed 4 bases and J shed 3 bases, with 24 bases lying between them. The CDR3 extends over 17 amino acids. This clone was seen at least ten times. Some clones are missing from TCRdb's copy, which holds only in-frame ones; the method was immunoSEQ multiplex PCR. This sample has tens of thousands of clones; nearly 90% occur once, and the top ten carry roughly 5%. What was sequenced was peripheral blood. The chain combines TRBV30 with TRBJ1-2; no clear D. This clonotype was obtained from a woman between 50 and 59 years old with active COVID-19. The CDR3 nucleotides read TGTGCCTGGAATGGTGTCTTACGGGGAATGAGACACTATGGCTACACCTTC. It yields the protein CAWNGVLRGMRHYGYTF.